Listed below are T cell receptor beta chains from one sample, sequenced in a study of T cell repertoires in cytomegalovirus infection. Their specific antigens are unknown. Each CDR3 protein is one row after TCRdb ran MiXCR on the reads. This sample has approximately 910,000 distinct CDR3 sequences, with 31% found just once. The sequencing here drew on cultured CD8+ T cells from PBMCs, taken from culture after CMV antigen stimulation. The receptors shown here come from a human donor in good health (CMV status not recorded). Some clones in this sample may be carry-over from other donors' samples. The CDR3 runs from the conserved cysteine through the conserved F or W. The D gene is left open where the match is weak. Where a row states a size, it is once, few, many or the class of an expanded clone; other rows omit it.

clone size	D gene	V gene	J gene	CDR3 protein	CDR3 DNA
few	.	TRBV28	TRBJ1-5	CASSFIPDRARSNQPQHF	TGTGCCAGCAGTTTCATACCTGATCGGGCTCGCAGCAATCAGCCCCAGCATTTT
.	TRBD1	TRBV12-5	TRBJ1-5	CASDITRDRYYQPQHF	TGTGCTAGTGACATCACCCGGGACAGGTATTATCAGCCCCAGCATTTT
.	.	TRBV19	TRBJ1-2	CASRQEANYGYTF	TGTGCCAGTAGGCAGGAAGCTAACTATGGCTACACCTTC
few	TRBD2	TRBV28	TRBJ2-3	CASSLLAGGATDTQYF	TGTGCCAGCAGTTTATTAGCGGGGGGTGCCACAGATACGCAGTATTTT
.	.	TRBV2	TRBJ2-6	CASIGRKPGANVLTF	TGTGCCAGCATTGGCAGGAAGCCTGGGGCCAACGTCCTGACTTTC
.	.	TRBV7-8	TRBJ2-5	CASCTIRDEETQYF	TGTGCCAGCTGCACTATTCGGGACGAAGAGACCCAGTACTTC
.	.	TRBV3-1	TRBJ2-1	CASSQGAYPYEQFF	TGTGCCAGCAGCCAGGGGGCTTACCCATATGAGCAGTTCTTC
many	TRBD1	TRBV12-3/TRBV12-4	TRBJ1-5	CASSRRQGLNNQPQHF	TGTGCCAGCAGTCGACGACAGGGATTGAACAATCAGCCCCAGCATTTT
.	.	TRBV5-3	TRBJ2-7	CASSLVDGYEQYF	TGTGCCAGCAGCTTGGTGGACGGCTACGAGCAGTACTTC
.	.	TRBV7-6	TRBJ2-7	CASSPKRGDEQYF	TGTGCCAGCAGCCCCAAAAGAGGGGACGAGCAGTACTTC
few	TRBD1	TRBV12-3/TRBV12-4	TRBJ2-2	CASTLPPGQGYTGELFF	TGTGCCAGCACTCTCCCGCCGGGACAGGGTTACACCGGGGAGCTGTTTTTT
.	TRBD1	TRBV6-2/TRBV6-3	TRBJ1-1	CASRHRGGNTEAFF	TGTGCCAGCAGGCACAGGGGTGGGAACACTGAAGCTTTCTTT
.	.	TRBV25-1	TRBJ2-1	CASNGGRPSGGTPYNEQFF	TGTGCCAGCAATGGGGGACGTCCCTCAGGGGGGACTCCCTACAATGAGCAGTTCTTC
.	.	TRBV7-6	TRBJ2-7	CASSSTRNRMYEQYF	TGTGCCAGCAGTTCGACCCGGAACAGGATGTACGAGCAGTACTTC
.	.	TRBV12-3/TRBV12-4	TRBJ1-1	CASSLALTWEEGRNTEAFF	TGTGCCAGCAGTTTAGCGCTTACCTGGGAGGAGGGCCGCAACACTGAAGCTTTCTTT
once	TRBD2	TRBV7-9	TRBJ2-1	CASSTTSGGGSYNEQFF	TGTGCCAGCAGCACTACTAGCGGAGGGGGGTCCTACAATGAGCAGTTCTTC
few	.	TRBV6-2/TRBV6-3	TRBJ1-1	CASSYALTTDGAFF	TGTGCCAGCAGTTACGCCCTTACGACGGACGGAGCTTTCTTT
once	.	TRBV7-9	TRBJ1-1	CASTPYSGTEAFF	TGTGCCAGCACCCCCTACTCGGGCACTGAAGCTTTCTTT
.	.	TRBV10-3	TRBJ2-1	CAIRISGNNEQFF	TGTGCCATCAGGATATCCGGCAACAATGAGCAGTTCTTC
.	.	TRBV27	TRBJ2-5	CASSLLGQETQYF	TGTGCCAGCAGTTTGCTAGGGCAAGAGACCCAGTACTTC
.	.	TRBV7-9	TRBJ1-6	CASSLARTGNSPLHF	TGTGCCAGCAGCTTAGCCCGGACGGGGAATTCACCCCTCCACTTT
.	TRBD1	TRBV28	TRBJ2-5	CASSSNTGTGYQETQYF	TGTGCCAGCAGCTCTAATACCGGGACAGGATACCAAGAGACCCAGTACTTC
.	.	TRBV6-2/TRBV6-3	TRBJ1-5	CASSPGQTSLQPQHF	TGTGCCAGCAGCCCCGGACAGACCAGCCTTCAGCCCCAGCATTTT
few	.	TRBV20-1	TRBJ2-1	CSARTGITNEQFF	TGCAGTGCTAGAACAGGTATTACGAATGAGCAGTTCTTC
few	TRBD1	TRBV7-9	TRBJ1-2	CASSLAAGQLYGYTF	TGTGCCAGCAGCTTAGCTGCGGGACAGCTTTATGGCTACACCTTC
.	TRBD1	TRBV6-8	TRBJ2-2	CASSYDTGDTGELFF	TGTGCCAGCAGCTACGACACAGGGGACACCGGGGAGCTGTTTTTT